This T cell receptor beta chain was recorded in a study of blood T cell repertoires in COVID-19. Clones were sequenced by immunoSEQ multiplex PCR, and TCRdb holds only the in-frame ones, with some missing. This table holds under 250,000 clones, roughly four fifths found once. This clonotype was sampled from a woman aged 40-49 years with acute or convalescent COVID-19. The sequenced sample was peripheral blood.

CDR3 region: CASSLDSSTDTQYF. The DNA of the CDR3 is TGTGCCAGCAGCTTGGACAGTAGCACAGATACGCAGTATTTT. The chain is built from TRBV7-9 and TRBJ2-3; a weak D match, TRBD1 (6 bases). CDR1 and CDR2 from the germline V gene are SEHNR and FQNEAQ (reference sequence). The length of the CDR3 is 14 residues. V lost 3 bases, J lost 0 bases, and 7 bases lay in between. Full variable domain (remainder filled in from reference TRBV7-9 and TRBJ2-3): DTGVSQNPRHKITKRGQNVTFRCDPISEHNRLYWYRQTLGQGPEFLTYFQNEAQLEKSRLLSDRFSAERPKGSFSTLEIQRTEQGDSAMYLCASSLDSSTDTQYFGPGTRLTVL.